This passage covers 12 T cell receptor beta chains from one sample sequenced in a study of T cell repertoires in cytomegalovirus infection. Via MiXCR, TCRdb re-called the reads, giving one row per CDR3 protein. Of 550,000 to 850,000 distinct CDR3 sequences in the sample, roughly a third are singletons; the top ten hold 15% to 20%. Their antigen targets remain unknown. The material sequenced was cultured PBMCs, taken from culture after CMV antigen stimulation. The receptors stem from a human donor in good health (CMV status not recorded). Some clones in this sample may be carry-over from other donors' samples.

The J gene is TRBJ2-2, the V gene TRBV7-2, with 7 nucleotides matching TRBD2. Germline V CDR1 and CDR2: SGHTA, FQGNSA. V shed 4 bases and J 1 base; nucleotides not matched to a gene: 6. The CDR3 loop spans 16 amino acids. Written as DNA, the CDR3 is TGTGCCAGCAGCTATCGAGAGCGGGAGAACACCGGGGAGCTGTTTTTT. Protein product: CASSYRERENTGELFF.

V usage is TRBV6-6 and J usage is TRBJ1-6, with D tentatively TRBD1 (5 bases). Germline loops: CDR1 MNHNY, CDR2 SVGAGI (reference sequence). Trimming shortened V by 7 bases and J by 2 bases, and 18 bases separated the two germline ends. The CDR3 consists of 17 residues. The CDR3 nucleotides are TGTGCCAGCACCCCGTTGTGGGGCGTCGCCTATAATTCACCCCTCCACTTT. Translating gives CASTPLWGVAYNSPLHF.

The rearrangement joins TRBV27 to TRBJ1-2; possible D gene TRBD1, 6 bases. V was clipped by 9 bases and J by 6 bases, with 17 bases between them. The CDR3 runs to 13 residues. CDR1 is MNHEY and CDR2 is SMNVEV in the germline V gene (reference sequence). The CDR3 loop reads CASKIQGSDGYTF. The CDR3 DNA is TGTGCCAGTAAAATACAGGGTTCAGATGGCTACACCTTC.

CDR3 in DNA: TGTGCCAGCGCCAGGGGCCCCTACGAGCAGTACTTC. As protein: CASARGPYEQYF. The chain uses TRBV12-3 or TRBV12-4 and TRBJ2-7; D might be TRBD1 (6 bases). The CDR3 has 12 amino acids. Trimming pared 8 bases from V and 2 bases from J, leaving 10 bases between.

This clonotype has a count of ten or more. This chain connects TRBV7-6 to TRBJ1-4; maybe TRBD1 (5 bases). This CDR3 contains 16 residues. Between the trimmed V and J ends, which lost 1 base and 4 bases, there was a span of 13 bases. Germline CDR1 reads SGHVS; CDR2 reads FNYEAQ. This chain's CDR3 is CASSLVGPAGNEKLFF. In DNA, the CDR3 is TGTGCCAGCAGCTTAGTGGGGCCCGCGGGTAATGAAAAACTGTTTTTT.

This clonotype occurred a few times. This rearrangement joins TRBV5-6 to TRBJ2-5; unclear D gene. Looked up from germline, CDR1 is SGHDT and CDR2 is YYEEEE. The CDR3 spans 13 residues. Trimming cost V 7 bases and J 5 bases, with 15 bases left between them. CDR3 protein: CASEVDGGETQYF. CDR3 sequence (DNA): TGTGCCAGCGAAGTAGACGGTGGCGAGACCCAGTACTTC.

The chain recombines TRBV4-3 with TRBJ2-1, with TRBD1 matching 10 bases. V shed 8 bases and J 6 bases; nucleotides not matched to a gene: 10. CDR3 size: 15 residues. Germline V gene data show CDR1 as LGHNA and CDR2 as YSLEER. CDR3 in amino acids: CASSTGTGVANEQFF. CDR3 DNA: TGCGCCAGCTCAACCGGGACAGGGGTGGCCAATGAGCAGTTCTTC.

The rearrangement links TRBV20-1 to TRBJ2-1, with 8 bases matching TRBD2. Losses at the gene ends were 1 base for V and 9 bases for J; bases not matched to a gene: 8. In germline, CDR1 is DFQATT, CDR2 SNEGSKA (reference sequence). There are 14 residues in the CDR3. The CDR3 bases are TGCAGTGCTAGAGGAGGGACTAGGCTGTCTGAGCAGTTCTTC. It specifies CSARGGTRLSEQFF.

This CDR3 reads CASSLVSSGTYEQYF. For the CDR3, the DNA is TGTGCCAGCAGCTTAGTGTCTAGCGGGACGTACGAGCAGTACTTC. The J gene is TRBJ2-7, the V gene TRBV7-9; 9 bases align to TRBD2. This CDR3 comprises 15 residues. V trimming: 1 base; J trimming: 4 bases; junction bases outside the gene matches: 5. Germline values: CDR1 SEHNR, CDR2 FQNEAQ (reference sequence). The full variable domain, in which reference TRBV7-9 and TRBJ2-7 provide the parts outside the CDR3, is DTGVSQNPRHKITKRGQNVTFRCDPISEHNRLYWYRQTLGQGPEFLTYFQNEAQLEKSRLLSDRFSAERPKGSFSTLEIQRTEQGDSAMYLCASSLVSSGTYEQYFGPGTRLTVT.

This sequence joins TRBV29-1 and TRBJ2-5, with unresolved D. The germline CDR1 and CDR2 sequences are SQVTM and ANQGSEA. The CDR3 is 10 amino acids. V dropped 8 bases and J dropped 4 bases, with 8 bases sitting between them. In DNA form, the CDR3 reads TGCAGCACCAGTCGAGAGACCCAGTACTTC. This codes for CSTSRETQYF.

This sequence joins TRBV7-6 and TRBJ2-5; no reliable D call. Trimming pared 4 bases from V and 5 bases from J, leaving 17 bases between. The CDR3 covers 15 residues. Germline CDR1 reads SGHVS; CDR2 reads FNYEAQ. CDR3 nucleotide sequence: TGTGCCAGCAGCTCCACGAGCCAATTTGGGGAGACCCAGTACTTC. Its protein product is CASSSTSQFGETQYF.

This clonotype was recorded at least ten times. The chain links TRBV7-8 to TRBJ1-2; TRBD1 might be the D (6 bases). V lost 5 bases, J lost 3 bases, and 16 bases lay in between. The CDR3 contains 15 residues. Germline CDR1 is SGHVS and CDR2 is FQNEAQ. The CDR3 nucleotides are TGTGCCAGCAGCGTAACCCCCGGGACACACTATGGCTACACCTTC. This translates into CASSVTPGTHYGYTF.